This T cell receptor (beta chain) derives from a study of OX40 agonist ivuxolimab in advanced cancers. The study in broad terms: Ivuxolimab was an agonistic, fully human IgG2 monoclonal antibody directed against OX40 (CD134), a costimulatory receptor. The dose-escalation cohort was approximately 83% male with a mean age of 60 years, ranging from 23 to 79. Peripheral TCRbeta sequencing was intended to test whether TCR sequence diversity was altered and clonal T-cell expansion was caused by ivuxolimab. Among the roughly 50 dose-escalation patients, approximately 20 had hepatocellular carcinoma, approximately 15 melanoma, 9 renal cell carcinoma and 9 head and neck cancer. Partial responses occurred in three dose-escalation patients, of whom one had hepatocellular carcinoma and two had cutaneous melanoma. Intravenous ivuxolimab was administered to patients every 2 weeks at six dose levels: 0.01, 0.1, 0.3, 1.5, 3 and 10 mg/kg. The paper describes the monotherapy dose-escalation part (N = 52 patients) of the phase I trial of ivuxolimab. Patients were allowed to have had prior anti-PD-1, anti-PD-L1 or anti-CTLA-4 therapy, and approximately 39% of the dose-escalation patients had been treated with checkpoint inhibitors. What the authors observed across the whole study: Antigen specificity was not determined for the clonally expanded peripheral T cells. Low levels of normalized T-cell clonal expansion were also seen in some patients who did not respond. After ivuxolimab, CD8+ T cells had more expanded clones than CD4+ T cells on average. In the 0.1-3.0 mg/kg groups, partial responders had among the lowest normalized peripheral clonal expansion, particularly in CD8+ T cells. Clonal expansion of both CD4+ and CD8+ blood T cells was observed from baseline to week 6 at doses 0.1 to 3.0 mg/kg.

Genomic DNA was extracted from sorted cells for sequencing of the TCRbeta CDR3 region. The immunoSEQ Assay was used to sequence the TCRbeta CDR3 regions. TCRdb holds this immuneACCESS table with in-frame rearrangements only. Some clones are missing; in checked studies, unresolved V genes explain under half, and the rest has no known cause. This sample gives 8,500 to 14,000 clones in total; more than 60% of them show up just once. Jointly, the top ten make up roughly 15% of the sample. Patients with autoimmune disease history or receiving systemic immunosuppression were excluded from the trial. Peripheral blood for TCR sequencing was collected from all dose cohorts at baseline, on cycle 4 day 1, and on cycle 7 day 1. The samples were taken from a phase I, first-in-human, multicenter, open-label dose-escalation trial of ivuxolimab. Adults with locally advanced or metastatic head and neck squamous cell, hepatocellular, melanoma or renal cell carcinoma were enrolled in the trial. Before TCR sequencing, CD4+ T cells and CD8+ T cells were sorted from peripheral blood as separate populations.

The CDR3, cysteine through phenylalanine, is 13 amino acids long. The retained sequence is limited to the CDR3, 39 bases, with the frame set at the first base. V and J are truncated by 2 bases and 4 bases respectively, leaving an intervening sequence of 8 bases. Taken from the germline V gene, the CDR1 and CDR2 loops are SGHTA and FQGTGA. As concerns this clone: There is no known antigen for this receptor. The input lacks base qualities; no much larger clone sits a single base away.

The chain is assembled from TRBV7-3 and TRBJ1-2; TRBD1 is possibly the D segment (5 matching bases). Sequences were derived from CD4+ or CD8+ T cells sorted from blood, sampled in a trial of the OX40 agonist ivuxolimab. The source is an adult with an advanced solid tumor such as melanoma, head and neck, liver or kidney cancer. The CDR3 protein: CASSLYGGYGYTF. The DNA sequence is TGTGCCAGCAGCTTATACGGGGGCTATGGCTACACCTTC.